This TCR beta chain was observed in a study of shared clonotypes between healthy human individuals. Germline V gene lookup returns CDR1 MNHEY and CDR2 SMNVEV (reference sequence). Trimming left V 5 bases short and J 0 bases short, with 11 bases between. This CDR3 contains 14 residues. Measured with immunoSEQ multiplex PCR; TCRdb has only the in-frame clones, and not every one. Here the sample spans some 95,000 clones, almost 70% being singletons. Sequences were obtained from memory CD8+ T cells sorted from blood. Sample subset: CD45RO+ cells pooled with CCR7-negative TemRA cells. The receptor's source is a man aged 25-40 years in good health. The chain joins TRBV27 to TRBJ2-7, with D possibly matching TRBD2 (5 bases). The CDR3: CASSPRAYSYEQYF. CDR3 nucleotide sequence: TGTGCCAGCAGTCCGAGGGCTTACTCCTACGAGCAGTACTTC.